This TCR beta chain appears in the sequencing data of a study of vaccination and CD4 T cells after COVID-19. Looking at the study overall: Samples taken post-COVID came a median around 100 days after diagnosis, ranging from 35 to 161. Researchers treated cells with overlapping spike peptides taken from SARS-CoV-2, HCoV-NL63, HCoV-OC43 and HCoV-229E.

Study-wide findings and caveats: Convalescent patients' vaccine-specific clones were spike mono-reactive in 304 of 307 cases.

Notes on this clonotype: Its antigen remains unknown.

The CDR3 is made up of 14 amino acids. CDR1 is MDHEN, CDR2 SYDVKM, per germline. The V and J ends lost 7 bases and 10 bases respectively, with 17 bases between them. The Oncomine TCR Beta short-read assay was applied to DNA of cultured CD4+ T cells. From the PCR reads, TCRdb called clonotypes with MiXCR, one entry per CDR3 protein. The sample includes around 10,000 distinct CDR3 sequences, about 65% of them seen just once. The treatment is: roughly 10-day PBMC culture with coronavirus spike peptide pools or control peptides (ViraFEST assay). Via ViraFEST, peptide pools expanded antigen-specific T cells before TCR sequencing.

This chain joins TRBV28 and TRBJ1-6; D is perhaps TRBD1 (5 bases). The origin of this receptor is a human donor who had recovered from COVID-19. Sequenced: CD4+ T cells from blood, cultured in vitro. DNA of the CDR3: TGTGCCAGCAAAGACACCCCTCGGGGCTCACCCCTCCACTTT. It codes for CASKDTPRGSPLHF.